The 12 T cell receptor beta chains below all came from one sample that was sequenced in a study of CD8+ T cells in alopecia areata. Reverse transcribed after extraction, RNA yielded cDNA as the sequencing template. Assay: immunoSEQ multiplex PCR; the TCRdb copy retains only in-frame clones and omits some. The sample consists of 150,000 to 200,000 clones, just under 60% of them appearing once. Source: CD4+ T cells sorted from blood, taken at week 0. These receptors all stem from a human donor with alopecia areata.

This clone has more than one count but fewer than ten. A much larger clone lies a single base off, so this may be a read error. The V and J genes are TRBV7-7 and TRBJ2-1; TRBD2 matches 8 bases. Germline CDR1 is SSHAT and CDR2 is FNYEAQ (reference sequence). J gave up 5 bases and V 5 bases, and 11 bases lay outside the gene matches. The CDR3 runs 16 residues. The CDR3, as DNA: TGTGCCAGCAGCCCAATAGGCGGGGGGATTGACAATGAGCAGTTCTTC. Translated: CASSPIGGGIDNEQFF.

V is TRBV15 and J is TRBJ2-7; TRBD1 agrees at 10 bases. The CDR3 loop spans 15 amino acids. V lost 2 bases, J lost 6 bases, and 7 bases stayed unmatched. The germline V gene has CDR1 LNHNV and CDR2 YYDKDF (reference sequence). The CDR3 here is CATSRSAGQGFEQYF. DNA of the CDR3: TGTGCCACCAGCAGATCCGCGGGACAGGGGTTCGAGCAGTACTTC.

J is TRBJ2-7 and V is TRBV29-1, with D hard to call. In germline, CDR1 is SQVTM, CDR2 ANQGSEA. CDR3 length: 10 amino acids. With 7 bases removed from V and 10 bases from J, the gap between germline ends came to 14 bases. CDR3 DNA sequence: TGCAGCGCCCTAATCGGCACACAGTACTTC. It specifies CSALIGTQYF.

This clone has just a few counts. The rearrangement joins TRBV18 to TRBJ1-5; no reliable D call. From germline, CDR1 is KGHSH and CDR2 LQKENI. Deletions cut 5 bases from V and 4 bases from J, with 6 bases between. The CDR3 has 12 amino acids. The CDR3 DNA is TGTGCCAGCTCAACAAGAAATCAGCCCCAGCATTTT. It codes for CASSTRNQPQHF.

This clone was seen a handful of times. The gene calls are TRBV18 and TRBJ2-3; 11 nucleotides align to TRBD1. Germline-derived CDR1 and CDR2 are KGHSH and LQKENI. V was pared by 3 bases and J by 6 bases, with 5 bases of the junction left unmatched. CDR3 length: 15 amino acids. In nucleotides, the CDR3 is TGTGCCAGCTCACCGGACAGGGGGCTTGGGGATACGCAGTATTTT. Its protein is CASSPDRGLGDTQYF.

This clone was recorded a few times. This chain links TRBV11-2 with TRBJ2-3; TRBD2 might be the D (5 bases). The CDR3 consists of 13 residues. Trimming took 5 bases from V and 2 from J, leaving 8 bases between them. Germline assignment: CDR1 SGHAT and CDR2 FQNNGV. The CDR3 is CASSRLHTDTQYF. CDR3 bases: TGTGCCAGCAGCCGACTACACACAGATACGCAGTATTTT.

This chain uses TRBV29-1 with TRBJ1-3; D not certain. This CDR3 region has 13 residues. Per germline, CDR1 SQVTM and CDR2 ANQGSEA. Trimming shortened V by 4 bases and J by 0 bases, and 7 bases separated the two germline ends. For the CDR3, the DNA is TGCAGCGTTGGGACGGCCTCTGGAAACACCATATATTTT. Translated, it gives CSVGTASGNTIYF.

The chain joins TRBV9 to TRBJ2-1; D is unclear. Trimming shortened V by 0 bases and J by 4 bases, and 8 bases separated the two germline ends. Germline V lookup: CDR1 SGDLS, CDR2 YYNGEE. There are 14 residues in the CDR3. CDR3 nucleotide sequence: TGTGCCAGCAGCGTAGACCAACATTACAATGAGCAGTTCTTC. It encodes CASSVDQHYNEQFF.

This chain uses TRBV7-9 with TRBJ2-7, with TRBD2 matching 9 bases. This CDR3 has 15 residues. Germline V CDR1 and CDR2: SEHNR, FQNEAQ (reference sequence). V was clipped by 0 bases and J by 4 bases; unmatched bases: 4. CDR3 bases: TGTGCCAGCAGCTTAGCTGGTAGCGGGGGTTACGAGCAGTACTTC. Translation gives CASSLAGSGGYEQYF.

This clone was counted a single time. The chain combines TRBV30 with TRBJ2-7, with D maybe TRBD2 (5 bases). Germline V gene lookup returns CDR1 GTSNPN and CDR2 SVGIG (reference sequence). The CDR3 extends over 13 amino acids. V was cut by 0 bases and J by 9 bases, with 15 bases left in between. The CDR3 protein is CAWSVRPAGGQYF. CDR3 coding DNA: TGTGCCTGGAGTGTACGTCCGGCGGGTGGGCAGTACTTC.

This clone was recorded a few times. Within the sample, other DNA sequences also encode this same CDR3. The rearrangement joins TRBV15 to TRBJ2-7, with D maybe TRBD1 (6 bases). Trimming cost V 3 bases and J 0 bases, with 6 bases left between them. The CDR3 contains 13 residues. Germline V gives CDR1 LNHNV, CDR2 YYDKDF (reference sequence). The CDR3 nucleotides are TGTGCCACCAGCAGGGACAGCTCCTACGAGCAGTACTTC. Its protein is CATSRDSSYEQYF.

This clone was counted a single time. The chain uses TRBV10-3 and TRBJ2-5; a weak D match, TRBD2 (5 bases). The CDR3 covers 12 residues. Germline CDR1 and CDR2: ENHRY and SYGVKD. With 3 bases removed from V and 5 bases from J, the gap between germline ends came to 7 bases. The CDR3 sequence: CAISDRGETQYF. CDR3 in DNA: TGTGCCATCAGTGATCGAGGGGAGACCCAGTACTTC.